The 30 T cell receptor beta chains in this list originate from one sample, sequenced in a study of cytomegalovirus exposure and HLA in healthy donors. The PCR employed 60 Vbeta primers together with 13 Jbeta primers. Some clones are missing from TCRdb's copy, which holds only in-frame ones; the method was immunoSEQ multiplex PCR. The data contain roughly 200,000 clones, approximately 79% of them seen just once; the ten biggest clones take up 1.5%. The sequenced sample was PBMCs. Receptors originate from a girl aged 10 to 17 in good health and CMV-seropositive.

Only a few counts were recorded for this clone. The genes are TRBV11-2 and TRBJ2-4; TRBD2 agrees at 13 bases. The CDR3 consists of 17 residues. The germline CDR1 and CDR2 sequences are SGHAT and FQNNGV. J was trimmed by 4 bases and V by 8 bases; bases with no gene match: 11. CDR3: CASGRLAGGGGKNIQYF. CDR3 sequence (DNA): TGTGCCAGCGGGAGACTAGCGGGGGGAGGAGGTAAAAACATTCAGTACTTC.

This clone has just one count. The chain couples TRBV11-3 to TRBJ2-7, with 10 bases aligning to TRBD2. With V trimmed by 5 bases and J by 0 bases, 10 bases remained unmatched. The CDR3 sequence is 17 residues long. Germline CDR1 reads SGHNT; CDR2 reads YENEEA. CDR3: CASSPALAGALSYEQYF. In nucleotides, the CDR3 is TGTGCCAGCAGCCCCGCGCTAGCGGGGGCCCTCTCCTACGAGCAGTACTTC.

CDR3 sequence reads: CASGPDGGEDGYTF. CDR3 DNA sequence: TGTGCTAGTGGCCCGGACGGGGGAGAAGATGGCTACACCTTC. The V gene is TRBV12-5, the J gene TRBJ1-2, with D maybe TRBD1 (5 bases). With 6 bases removed from V and 6 bases from J, the gap between germline ends came to 17 bases. CDR3 length: 14 amino acids. Germline-derived CDR1 and CDR2 are LGHNT and FRNRAP.

This clone was seen a single time. The rearrangement joins TRBV10-3 to TRBJ1-3, with D hard to call. From germline, CDR1 is ENHRY and CDR2 SYGVKD. Trimming stripped 0 bases from V and 4 bases from J, with 10 bases between. The CDR3 covers 15 residues. DNA for the CDR3: TGTGCCATCAGTGAGTCTTCAGTATCCGGAAACACCATATATTTT. This sequence encodes CAISESSVSGNTIYF.

In its sample, this clone was seen once. V gene TRBV19 combines with J gene TRBJ2-1, with TRBD1 identical over 7 bases. The CDR3 has 24 amino acids. The J segment lost 8 bases and the V segment lost 2 bases, leaving 36 bases of the junction unmatched. Per germline, CDR1 LNHDA and CDR2 SQIVND (reference sequence). CDR3 nucleotide sequence: TGTGCCAGTAGTATACCGCCGGGTGAAGTCCCGTGGGCCTCCGGGACAGTCTTTTTTTATGAGCAGTTCTTC. Its translation: CASSIPPGEVPWASGTVFFYEQFF.

V is TRBV27 and J is TRBJ1-2, with D hard to call. The CDR3 sequence is 14 residues long. V gave up 3 bases and J gave up 8 bases, with 16 bases separating them. Per germline, CDR1 MNHEY and CDR2 SMNVEV (reference sequence). The CDR3 DNA is TGTGCCAGCAGTTTGGCTCCCATCCCGAACGGCTACACCTTC. It encodes CASSLAPIPNGYTF.

This clone was found a few times. The rearrangement uses TRBV11-3 and TRBJ2-5; D is possibly TRBD1 (5 bases). Trimming removed 5 bases from V and 1 base from J, with 8 bases in between. The germline gives CDR1 SGHNT, CDR2 YENEEA. This CDR3 has 13 amino acids. The CDR3 is CASSSRAQETQYF. CDR3 bases: TGTGCCAGCAGCAGCAGGGCCCAAGAGACCCAGTACTTC.

The genes are TRBV7-6 and TRBJ1-5; no clear D. CDR3 length equals 15 residues. Looked up from germline, CDR1 is SGHVS and CDR2 is FNYEAQ. V dropped 1 base and J dropped 6 bases, with 13 bases sitting between them. CDR3 bases: TGTGCCAGCAGCTTAGAGGAGGATTCACGTCAGCCCCAGCATTTT. It codes for CASSLEEDSRQPQHF.

This rearrangement joins TRBV19 to TRBJ2-7; D perhaps matches TRBD1 (6 bases). Germline CDR1 and CDR2: LNHDA and SQIVND (reference sequence). V lost 4 bases and J lost 2, with 12 bases in between. CDR3 length: 14 amino acids. The CDR3 bases are TGTGCCAGTAGTACCAAACAGGGCCCCTACGAGCAGTACTTC. The encoded protein is CASSTKQGPYEQYF. The complete variable domain, with remaining parts taken from reference TRBV19 and TRBJ2-7, reads DGGITQSPKYLFRKEGQNVTLSCEQNLNHDAMYWYRQDPGQGLRLIYYSQIVNDFQKGDIAEGYSVSREKKESFPLTVTSAQKNPTAFYLCASSTKQGPYEQYFGPGTRLTVT.

This chain connects TRBV7-2 to TRBJ2-1, with 13 bases identical to TRBD2. The V and J ends lost 5 bases and 2 bases, in that order; junction bases with no gene match: 3. CDR1 is SGHTA, CDR2 FQGNSA, per germline. This CDR3 spans 16 amino acids. In DNA, the CDR3 is TGTGCCAGCAGCACAACTAGCGGGGGGGCCTACAATGAGCAGTTCTTC. Its translation: CASSTTSGGAYNEQFF. The full variable domain, in which reference TRBV7-2 and TRBJ2-1 provide the parts outside the CDR3, is GAGVSQSPSNKVTEKGKDVELRCDPISGHTALYWYRQSLGQGLEFLIYFQGNSAPDKSGLPSDRFSAERTGGSVSTLTIQRTQQEDSAVYLCASSTTSGGAYNEQFFGPGTRLTVL.

The chain carries TRBV19 and TRBJ2-2, with D uncertain. Looked up from germline, CDR1 is LNHDA and CDR2 is SQIVND (reference sequence). The CDR3 has 13 amino acids. The ends were cut back, 6 bases at V and 6 bases at J, with 11 bases in the middle. The CDR3 DNA follows: TGTGCCAGTAGGGCGGTATATGCCGGGGAGCTGTTTTTT. Protein product: CASRAVYAGELFF.

This sequence joins TRBV5-1 and TRBJ1-4; possible D gene TRBD1, 6 bases. The CDR3 covers 15 residues. From germline, CDR1 is SGHRS and CDR2 YFSETQ. Trimming removed 3 bases from V and 5 bases from J, with 14 bases in between. In nucleotides, the CDR3 is TGCGCCAGCAGCTCGGCAGGGGACCGAAATGAAAAACTGTTTTTT. Protein product: CASSSAGDRNEKLFF.

The V and J genes are TRBV6-1 and TRBJ2-7, with 7 bases aligning to TRBD2. The germline CDR1 and CDR2 sequences are MNHNS and SASEGT. CDR3 size: 14 residues. V shed 3 bases and J 5 bases; nucleotides not matched to a gene: 7. CDR3 in DNA: TGTGCCAGCAGTGAGGACGCCGGGAGGAACGAGCAGTACTTC. This translates into CASSEDAGRNEQYF.

The chain joins TRBV29-1 to TRBJ1-2; unclear D gene. V was clipped by 2 bases and J by 2 bases, with 6 bases between them. CDR3 size: 12 residues. From germline, CDR1 is SQVTM and CDR2 ANQGSEA. The CDR3 loop is CSVEPGNYGYTF. CDR3 nucleotide sequence: TGCAGCGTTGAACCGGGAAACTATGGCTACACCTTC.

The chain has TRBV2 and TRBJ2-3; no clear D gene. Germline V gene lookup returns CDR1 SNHLY and CDR2 FYNNEI. This CDR3 is built from 14 residues. V lost 8 bases and J 2 bases, leaving 14 bases between the germline ends. Written as DNA, the CDR3 is TGTGCCAGCGAGTCCCGGTTTGTCACAGATACGCAGTATTTT. This sequence encodes CASESRFVTDTQYF. The full variable domain, completed using reference TRBV2 and TRBJ2-3, is EPEVTQTPSHQVTQMGQEVILRCVPISNHLYFYWYRQILGQKVEFLVSFYNNEISEKSEIFDDQFSVERPDGSNFTLKIRSTKLEDSAMYFCASESRFVTDTQYFGPGTRLTVL.

The CDR3 here is CASPQVEQYF. The CDR3 DNA follows: TGTGCCAGCCCCCAGGTCGAGCAGTACTTC. V is TRBV9 and J is TRBJ2-7, with no clear D. Germline CDR1 is SGDLS and CDR2 is YYNGEE. The CDR3 is made up of 10 amino acids. V lost 7 bases and J lost 6, with 8 bases in between. The variable domain in full, completed from reference TRBV9 and TRBJ2-7, reads DSGVTQTPKHLITATGQRVTLRCSPRSGDLSVYWYQQSLDQGLQFLIQYYNGEERAKGNILERFSAQQFPDLHSELNLSSLELGDSALYFCASPQVEQYFGPGTRLTVT.

A few counts support this clone. The chain links TRBV7-9 to TRBJ2-6, with D perhaps TRBD1 (6 bases). V was trimmed by 0 bases and J by 2 bases, leaving 11 bases between them. From germline, CDR1 is SEHNR and CDR2 FQNEAQ (reference sequence). This CDR3 contains 17 residues. The CDR3 DNA is TGTGCCAGCAGCTTAGCGGGGTGGGGGCCTGGGGCCAACGTCCTGACTTTC. Its translation is CASSLAGWGPGANVLTF.

The chain is built from TRBV10-3 and TRBJ2-5; 7 bases match TRBD1. In germline, CDR1 is ENHRY, CDR2 SYGVKD. J lost 9 bases, V lost 4 bases, and 5 bases had no gene match. The CDR3 covers 12 residues. The CDR3 sequence is CAISGQGKAQYF. Here the CDR3 DNA reads TGTGCCATCAGTGGACAGGGTAAGGCCCAGTACTTC.

The gene calls are TRBV6-6 and TRBJ2-7; TRBD2 matches 9 bases. With V trimmed by 5 bases and J by 4 bases, 3 bases remained unmatched. Germline CDR1 and CDR2: MNHNY and SVGAGI (reference sequence). The CDR3 consists of 13 residues. CDR3 protein: CASSGGGGYEQYF. In DNA, the CDR3 is TGTGCCAGCAGTGGCGGGGGGGGGTACGAGCAGTACTTC.

V usage is TRBV18 and J usage is TRBJ1-1; 9 bases fit TRBD1. Germline V CDR1 and CDR2: KGHSH, LQKENI. V dropped 6 bases and J dropped 4; count of bases not matched to a gene: 3. This CDR3 is built from 13 residues. CDR3 residues: CASSRGQGTEAFF. The DNA for the CDR3 is TGTGCCAGCTCTCGGGGACAGGGCACTGAAGCTTTCTTT.

The rearrangement joins TRBV28 to TRBJ1-1; D possibly corresponds to TRBD1 (6 bases). CDR1 and CDR2 from the germline V gene are MDHEN and SYDVKM. Trimming removed 3 bases at V and 4 bases at J, with 15 bases between. This CDR3 is built from 15 residues. CDR3: CASSFVQGRVTEAFF. CDR3 DNA: TGTGCCAGCAGTTTCGTCCAGGGGCGGGTCACTGAAGCTTTCTTT.

The V gene is TRBV27, the J gene TRBJ2-3, with TRBD2 matching over 13 bases. This CDR3 region has 18 residues. Unmatched junction bases numbered 5, after V lost 2 bases and J lost 0 bases. CDR1 and CDR2 from the germline V gene are MNHEY and SMNVEV (reference sequence). The chain's CDR3 is CASSLLGLAGISTDTQYF. The CDR3 bases are TGTGCCAGCAGTTTACTGGGACTAGCGGGGATCAGCACAGATACGCAGTATTTT.

This sequence joins TRBV6-1 and TRBJ2-5; 7 bases align to TRBD2. With 2 bases clipped from V and 2 bases from J, the junction kept 5 bases outside the gene matches. Germline V gene sequence: CDR1 MNHNS, CDR2 SASEGT. CDR3 length: 15 amino acids. The CDR3 DNA is TGTGCCAGCAGTGAATGGACTAGACCGCAAGAGACCCAGTACTTC. Translated, it gives CASSEWTRPQETQYF.

V usage is TRBV11-3 and J usage is TRBJ2-7, with D perhaps matching TRBD2 (5 bases). This CDR3 has 13 residues. Germline lookup yields CDR1 SGHNT and CDR2 YENEEA. V was trimmed by 5 bases and J by 6 bases, leaving 14 bases between them. The CDR3 is CASSASGDTEQYF. DNA of the CDR3: TGTGCCAGCAGCGCGTCCGGGGATACCGAGCAGTACTTC.

The rearrangement uses TRBV6-6 and TRBJ2-7; 12 nucleotides align to TRBD2. From germline, CDR1 is MNHNY and CDR2 SVGAGI (reference sequence). This CDR3 comprises 16 residues. The trim removed 3 bases at V and 4 bases at J, leaving 7 bases unmatched. CDR3 residues: CASSYSLAGGDYEQYF. The CDR3, as DNA: TGTGCCAGCAGTTATTCACTAGCGGGGGGTGATTACGAGCAGTACTTC.

The genes are TRBV5-1 and TRBJ2-7; the match to TRBD1 covers 9 bases. J lost 2 bases, V lost 4 bases, and 4 bases had no gene match. The germline gives CDR1 SGHRS, CDR2 YFSETQ. The CDR3 runs to 14 residues. CDR3 DNA: TGCGCCAGCAGCGGCGACAGGGGGACCTACGAGCAGTACTTC. Translated, it gives CASSGDRGTYEQYF.

This chain connects TRBV4-2 to TRBJ2-3; D perhaps matches TRBD2 (5 bases). The V gene's germline CDR1 is LGHNA and CDR2 YNFKEQ. V was clipped by 0 bases and J by 4 bases, with 8 bases between them. The CDR3 has 14 residues. As DNA, the CDR3 is TGTGCCAGCAGCCAAGATTCCGGGGCAGATACGCAGTATTTT. Its protein product is CASSQDSGADTQYF.

The J gene is TRBJ2-7, the V gene TRBV4-3; 7 bases agree with TRBD2. Germline V gives CDR1 LGHNA, CDR2 YSLEER. Trimming cost V 0 bases and J 7 bases; bases outside gene matches: 3. The CDR3 loop spans 13 amino acids. Here the CDR3 reads CASSQELGGEQYF. As DNA, the CDR3 is TGCGCCAGCAGCCAAGAGCTGGGGGGGGAGCAGTACTTC.

J is TRBJ1-5 and V is TRBV19; D unclear. The CDR3 loop spans 15 amino acids. Germline values: CDR1 LNHDA, CDR2 SQIVND (reference sequence). Trimming left V 2 bases short and J 6 bases short, with 14 bases between. In DNA, the CDR3 is TGTGCCAGTAGTATAACCCGACTTTCCTCTCAGCCCCAGCATTTT. Its translation is CASSITRLSSQPQHF.

The chain joins TRBV5-4 to TRBJ2-7; 9 bases line up with TRBD1. With 6 bases clipped from V and 4 bases from J, the junction kept 11 bases outside the gene matches. Germline V gives CDR1 SGHNT, CDR2 YYREEE (reference sequence). The CDR3 sequence is 15 residues long. The CDR3 DNA reads as TGTGCCAGCATTTATATGGGACAGGGAAGGTACGAGCAGTACTTC. Translated, it gives CASIYMGQGRYEQYF.